This T cell receptor (beta chain) was recorded in a study of blood T cell repertoires in COVID-19. Trimming took 3 bases from V and 3 from J; bases not matched to a gene: 6. The germline V gene has CDR1 SGHRS and CDR2 YFSETQ. The CDR3 runs 16 residues. The protocol was immunoSEQ multiplex PCR, while the TCRdb copy is restricted to in-frame clones and leaves out a portion. This sample has almost 400,000 clones; about 87% occur once, and the top ten carry about 2.1%. Source material: peripheral blood. The J gene is TRBJ2-1, the V gene TRBV5-1; 10 bases align to TRBD2. This TCR was sampled from an older woman with COVID-19, enrolled during active disease. In DNA form, the CDR3 reads TGCGCCAGCAGCTCTACTAGCGGGGTGGTCTACAATGAGCAGTTCTTC. Translated: CASSSTSGVVYNEQFF.